This is a list of T cell receptor beta chains from one sample in a study of CD8 T cells in Susac syndrome. Using its own MiXCR run on the immunoSEQ multiplex PCR reads, TCRdb lists one record per CDR3 protein. The table lists roughly 75,000 distinct CDR3 sequences, 90% to 95% of them singletons, with about 0.14% in the top ten. The source material was CD4+ T cells from PBMCs. These receptors came from a human donor with Susac syndrome. CDR3s include the opening cysteine and the closing phenylalanine or tryptophan. Fields, in order: clone size, D gene, J gene, V gene, CDR3 DNA, CDR3 protein. A D gene is named only where the DNA matches it firmly. Not all rows give a size; the values are once, few, many and, for expanded clones, a class.

- | TRBD2 | TRBJ2-7 | TRBV9 | TGTGCCAGCAGCGTCTCCATAAGTAGCGGGGGACCCCACGAGCAGTACTTC | CASSVSISSGGPHEQYF
- | TRBD2 | TRBJ2-1 | TRBV24-1 | TGTGCCACCAGTGCGGGGGGCTCCTACAATGAGCAGTTCTTC | CATSAGGSYNEQFF
- | - | TRBJ1-5 | TRBV12-3/TRBV12-4 | TGTGCCAGCAGAGACACAGGGCGGGAGCCCCAGCATTTT | CASRDTGREPQHF
- | - | TRBJ2-1 | TRBV5-1 | TGCGCCAGCAGCCCCCAGACGGGGGGCGGGTACAATGAGCAGTTCTTC | CASSPQTGGGYNEQFF
once | TRBD1 | TRBJ2-2 | TRBV19 | TGTGCCAGTAGTCCCCGGGACAGGCACACCGGGGAGCTGTTTTTT | CASSPRDRHTGELFF
- | TRBD2 | TRBJ2-5 | TRBV28 | TGTGCCAGCAGTTTCTTGGGGCAGGGACTAGCGGGGAAGACCCAGTACTTC | CASSFLGQGLAGKTQYF
- | TRBD1 | TRBJ2-7 | TRBV28 | TGTGCCAGCAGTTCAACAGGGGCTACGGTTCCCTTCCAGTACTTC | CASSSTGATVPFQYF
- | - | TRBJ1-2 | TRBV7-9 | TGTGCCAGCAGCTTAGAAGTGTCCCGAGGTGGCTACACCTTC | CASSLEVSRGGYTF
- | - | TRBJ1-5 | TRBV28 | TGTGCCAGCAGTCGCCTAATGGGCAGGAGAAATAGCAATCAGCCCCAGCATTTT | CASSRLMGRRNSNQPQHF
- | TRBD1 | TRBJ1-5 | TRBV20-1 | TGCAGTGCACTGAGGGACAGCCTATATAGCAATCAGCCCCAGCATTTT | CSALRDSLYSNQPQHF
- | - | TRBJ2-1 | TRBV4-1 | TGCGCCAGCAGCCAAGATAGGGGGACCTTGACGGATGAGCAGTTCTTC | CASSQDRGTLTDEQFF
once | - | TRBJ2-5 | TRBV7-2 | TGTGCCAGCAGCCTCACAAGGGAGACCCAGTACTTC | CASSLTRETQYF
- | - | TRBJ2-1 | TRBV4-1 | TGCGCCAGCAGTCAAAACTCGGGGAGCTCCTACAATGAGCAGTTCTTC | CASSQNSGSSYNEQFF
- | - | TRBJ2-5 | TRBV15 | TGTGCCACCAGCAGAGATTATACTAACCAAGAGACCCAGTACTTC | CATSRDYTNQETQYF
- | TRBD1 | TRBJ2-3 | TRBV19 | TGTGCCAGTAGCCCGAGACAGGGTGTTTCAGATACGCAGTATTTT | CASSPRQGVSDTQYF
- | - | TRBJ2-7 | TRBV6-2/TRBV6-3 | TGTGCCAGCAGTTACTCCGGCCTCTACGAGCAGTACTTC | CASSYSGLYEQYF
- | - | TRBJ1-1 | TRBV30 | TGTGCCTGGAGCGCACTTGAAGCTTTCTTT | CAWSALEAFF
- | - | TRBJ1-1 | TRBV7-2 | TGTGCCAGCAGCTTAACGAGTGTAGGGGGGCGCGAAGCTTTCTTT | CASSLTSVGGREAFF
- | - | TRBJ2-6 | TRBV28 | TGTGCCAGCAGTTTGTCGTTGGGGGCCAACGTCCTGACTTTC | CASSLSLGANVLTF
- | TRBD1 | TRBJ2-2 | TRBV6-2/TRBV6-3 | TGTGCCAGCAGTTTACCAGGGACAGGGACCGGGGAGCTGTTTTTT | CASSLPGTGTGELFF
- | - | TRBJ2-5 | TRBV14 | TGTGCCAGCAGCCAAGGATGGGGGGTCCAAGAGACCCAGTACTTC | CASSQGWGVQETQYF
- | - | TRBJ2-7 | TRBV7-2 | TGTGCCAGCAGCATTCAGGAATCCTACGAGCAGTACTTC | CASSIQESYEQYF
- | - | TRBJ1-2 | TRBV12-3/TRBV12-4 | TGTGCCAGCAGTTTAGGGACCTACAGCCAGCGCTACACCTTC | CASSLGTYSQRYTF
- | TRBD2 | TRBJ2-3 | TRBV24-1 | TGTGCCACCAGCCGCGCTAGCGGGGGGACAGATACGCAGTATTTT | CATSRASGGTDTQYF
- | - | TRBJ1-2 | TRBV4-1 | TGCGCCAGCAGCACGCACAGGACCCGAAGTTATGGCTACACCTTC | CASSTHRTRSYGYTF
- | - | TRBJ2-7 | TRBV6-2/TRBV6-3 | TGTGCCAGCAGTTATCCCCCTACAGAGCAGTACTTC | CASSYPPTEQYF
- | TRBD1 | TRBJ1-6 | TRBV28 | TGTGCCAGCAGTCTCCGACAGGGGAATTCACCCCTCCACTTT | CASSLRQGNSPLHF
once | - | TRBJ1-6 | TRBV14 | TGTGCCAGCAGCCAAGAACACATTAAAGTTTCACCCCTCCACTTT | CASSQEHIKVSPLHF
- | - | TRBJ2-5 | TRBV7-2 | TGTGCCAGCAGCTTGGGGGGACCCCAAGAGACCCAGTACTTC | CASSLGGPQETQYF
- | TRBD1 | TRBJ1-1 | TRBV2 | TGTGCCAGCACCCTCGAGGGGCCCACAGGGGGTGGTGAAGCTTTCTTT | CASTLEGPTGGGEAFF
once | TRBD1 | TRBJ2-7 | TRBV5-1 | TGCGCCAGCAGATCCGGGACAGGCTCCTACGAGCAGTACTTC | CASRSGTGSYEQYF
- | - | TRBJ1-6 | TRBV6-5 | TGTGCCAGATTGACTCCGGGACACGTCAATTCACCCCTCCACTTT | CARLTPGHVNSPLHF
few | - | TRBJ2-3 | TRBV5-1 | TGCGCCAGCAGCTTAGGAGGGGGACCAGATACGCAGTATTTT | CASSLGGGPDTQYF
once | TRBD1 | TRBJ1-1 | TRBV18 | TGTGCCAGCTCACCGGGACAGCTGAACACTGAAGCTTTCTTT | CASSPGQLNTEAFF
- | TRBD1 | TRBJ2-7 | TRBV25-1 | TGTGCCAGCAGTGCCCGGGACAGGGTCACCTACGAGCAGTACTTC | CASSARDRVTYEQYF
- | - | TRBJ2-7 | TRBV7-2 | TGTGCCAGCAGCTCGCGTCGAGGCGGAAGCTCCTACGAGCAGTACTTC | CASSSRRGGSSYEQYF
- | - | TRBJ1-2 | TRBV6-5 | TGTGCCAGCACTAGGGACGAGCGCTATGGCTACACCTTC | CASTRDERYGYTF
- | - | TRBJ1-5 | TRBV2 | TGTGCCAGCAGCGTGGAGGGAGGTAGCAATCAGCCCCAGCATTTT | CASSVEGGSNQPQHF
- | - | TRBJ2-7 | TRBV7-8 | TGTGCCAGCAGCTTAGGCGGCCCGCGGGCCTACGAGCAGTACTTC | CASSLGGPRAYEQYF
- | - | TRBJ2-7 | TRBV6-6 | TGTGCCAGCAGTTATCCGGGGACCAATTCCTACGAGCAGTACTTC | CASSYPGTNSYEQYF
- | - | TRBJ1-1 | TRBV7-2 | TGTGCCAGCAGCCCCTCACAGGGATCGACGGCTGAAGCTTTCTTT | CASSPSQGSTAEAFF
- | TRBD1 | TRBJ2-7 | TRBV10-3 | TGTGCCATCGGCGGGACAGGGACCTACGAGCAGTACTTC | CAIGGTGTYEQYF
- | - | TRBJ2-3 | TRBV5-6 | TGTGCCAGCAGCCGCACAGATACGCAGTATTTT | CASSRTDTQYF
few | TRBD1 | TRBJ1-5 | TRBV18 | TGTGCCAGCTCACCCGGACAGGGGGTGGGTCAGCCCCAGCATTTT | CASSPGQGVGQPQHF
- | TRBD2 | TRBJ2-7 | TRBV7-2 | TGTGCCAGCAGCTTACTATCGGCGGGGGATACCTCCTACGAGCAGTACTTC | CASSLLSAGDTSYEQYF
- | - | TRBJ1-2 | TRBV20-1 | TGCAGTGCTAGGAGTTGGAGAATCTCTAACTATGGCTACACCTTC | CSARSWRISNYGYTF